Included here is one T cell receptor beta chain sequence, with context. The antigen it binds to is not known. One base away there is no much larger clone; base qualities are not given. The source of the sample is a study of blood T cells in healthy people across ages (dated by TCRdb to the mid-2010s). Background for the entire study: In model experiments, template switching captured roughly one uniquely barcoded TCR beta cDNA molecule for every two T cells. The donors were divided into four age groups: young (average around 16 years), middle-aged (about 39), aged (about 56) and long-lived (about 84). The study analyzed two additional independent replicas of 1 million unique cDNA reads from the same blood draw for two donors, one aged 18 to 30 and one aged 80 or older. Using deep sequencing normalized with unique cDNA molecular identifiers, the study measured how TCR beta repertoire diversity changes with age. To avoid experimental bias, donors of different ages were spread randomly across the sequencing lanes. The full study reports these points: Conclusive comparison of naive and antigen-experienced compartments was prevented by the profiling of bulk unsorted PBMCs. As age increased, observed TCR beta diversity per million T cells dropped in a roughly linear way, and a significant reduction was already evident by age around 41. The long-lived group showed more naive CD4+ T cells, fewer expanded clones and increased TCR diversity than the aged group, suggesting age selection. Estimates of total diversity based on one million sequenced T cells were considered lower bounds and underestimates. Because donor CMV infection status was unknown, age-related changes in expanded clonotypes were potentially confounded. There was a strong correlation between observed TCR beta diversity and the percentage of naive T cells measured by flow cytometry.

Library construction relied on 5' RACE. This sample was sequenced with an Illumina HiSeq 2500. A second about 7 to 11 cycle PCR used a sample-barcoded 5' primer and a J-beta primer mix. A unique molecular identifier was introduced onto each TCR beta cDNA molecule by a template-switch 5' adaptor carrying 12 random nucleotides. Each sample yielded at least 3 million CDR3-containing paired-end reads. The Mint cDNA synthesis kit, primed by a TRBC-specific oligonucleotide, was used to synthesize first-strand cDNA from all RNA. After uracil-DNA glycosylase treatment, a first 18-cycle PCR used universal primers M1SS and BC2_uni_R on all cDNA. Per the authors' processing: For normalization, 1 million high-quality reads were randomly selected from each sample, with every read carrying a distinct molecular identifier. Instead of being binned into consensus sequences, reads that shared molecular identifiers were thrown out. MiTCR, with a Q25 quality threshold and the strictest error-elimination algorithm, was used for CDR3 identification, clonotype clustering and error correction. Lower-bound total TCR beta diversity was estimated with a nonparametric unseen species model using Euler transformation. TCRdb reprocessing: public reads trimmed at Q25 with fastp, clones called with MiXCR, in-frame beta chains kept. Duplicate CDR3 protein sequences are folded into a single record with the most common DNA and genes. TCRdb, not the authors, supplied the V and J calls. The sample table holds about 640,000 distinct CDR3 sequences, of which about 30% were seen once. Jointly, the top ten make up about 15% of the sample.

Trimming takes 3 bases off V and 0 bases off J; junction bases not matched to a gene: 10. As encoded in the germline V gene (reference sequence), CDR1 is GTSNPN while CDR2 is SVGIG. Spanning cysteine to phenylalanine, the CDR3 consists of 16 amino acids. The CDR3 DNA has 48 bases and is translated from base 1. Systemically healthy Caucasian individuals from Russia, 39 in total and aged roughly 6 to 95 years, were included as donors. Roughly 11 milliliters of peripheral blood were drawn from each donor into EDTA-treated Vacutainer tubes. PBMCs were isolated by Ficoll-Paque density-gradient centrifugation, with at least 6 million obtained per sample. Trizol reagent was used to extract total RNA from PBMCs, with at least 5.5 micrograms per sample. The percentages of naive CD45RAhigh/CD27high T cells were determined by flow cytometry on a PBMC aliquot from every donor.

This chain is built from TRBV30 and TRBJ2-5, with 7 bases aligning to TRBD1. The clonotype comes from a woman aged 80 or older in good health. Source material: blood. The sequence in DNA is TGTGCCTGGAGAAAAGACAGGGCGTCGTACCAAGAGACCCAGTACTTC. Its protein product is CAWRKDRASYQETQYF.